This TCR beta chain was retrieved from a study of blood T cell repertoires in COVID-19. On the study more broadly: Sources were T cells, B-cell-depleted T cells, or PBMCs; the material itself was cDNA or gDNA.

V shed 8 bases, J shed 3 bases, and the junction held 11 bases outside the gene matches. This CDR3 contains 15 residues. Germline lookup yields CDR1 SGHTA and CDR2 FQGNSA. This clone was observed a few times. Data came from immunoSEQ multiplex PCR; TCRdb stores just in-frame clones and leaves some out. The table shows around 46,000 clones, with approximately 80% occurring only once. This sequence originates from a human donor with active or convalescent COVID-19. The donor label of this sample is uncertain. The chain links TRBV7-2 to TRBJ2-7; 9 bases match TRBD1. The material sequenced was peripheral blood. As DNA, the CDR3 is TGTGCCAGCTCCCGGGACAGGGCAGGGGTCTACGAGCAGTACTTC. It translates to CASSRDRAGVYEQYF.